Below, one TCR beta chain is given with its context. Authors' analysis steps: Scientists estimated how many nucleated cells there were by amplifying reference gene primers. This table comes from immunoSEQ multiplex PCR, and its TCRdb copy is limited to in-frame clones, with some not included. V, J and clone size are taken as reported in that table, and D and trimming were inferred from the DNA itself. The sample consists of approximately 70,000 clones, approximately 86% of them appearing once. The CDR3 is made up of 14 amino acids. Germline V CDR1 and CDR2: LGHNA, YSLEER. Trimming left V 0 bases short and J 9 bases short, with 11 bases between. These data are taken from a study of blood T cell repertoires in COVID-19. Study-level information: Sites in the United States, Italy and Spain provided acute and convalescent COVID-19 samples. From T cells, B-cell-depleted T cells, or PBMCs came the material, which was cDNA or gDNA.

This receptor was identified in a woman in her fifties or sixties with acute or convalescent COVID-19. The sample comprised peripheral blood. The chain carries TRBV4-3 and TRBJ2-2; possible D gene TRBD2, 5 bases. CDR3 amino acids: CASSQDHLARELFF. CDR3 DNA: TGCGCCAGCAGCCAAGATCACCTAGCCCGGGAGCTGTTTTTT.